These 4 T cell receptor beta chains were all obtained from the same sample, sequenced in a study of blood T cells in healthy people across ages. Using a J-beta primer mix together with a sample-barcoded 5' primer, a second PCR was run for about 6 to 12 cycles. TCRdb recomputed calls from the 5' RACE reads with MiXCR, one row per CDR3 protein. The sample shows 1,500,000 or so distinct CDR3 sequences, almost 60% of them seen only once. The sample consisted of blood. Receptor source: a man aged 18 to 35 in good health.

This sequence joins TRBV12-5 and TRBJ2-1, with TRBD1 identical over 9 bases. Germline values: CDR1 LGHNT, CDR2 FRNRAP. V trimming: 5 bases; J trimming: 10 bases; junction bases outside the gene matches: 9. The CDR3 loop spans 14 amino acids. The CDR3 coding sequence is TGTGCTAGTGGTCCGGGACAGGGACAACGAGAGCAGTTCTTC. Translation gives CASGPGQGQREQFF.

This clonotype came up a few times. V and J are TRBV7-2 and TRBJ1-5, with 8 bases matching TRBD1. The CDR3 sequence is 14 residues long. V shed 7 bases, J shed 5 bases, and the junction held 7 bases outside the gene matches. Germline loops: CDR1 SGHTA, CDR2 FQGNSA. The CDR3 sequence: CASNKQTGDQPQHF. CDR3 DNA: TGTGCCAGCAACAAACAGACAGGGGATCAGCCCCAGCATTTT.

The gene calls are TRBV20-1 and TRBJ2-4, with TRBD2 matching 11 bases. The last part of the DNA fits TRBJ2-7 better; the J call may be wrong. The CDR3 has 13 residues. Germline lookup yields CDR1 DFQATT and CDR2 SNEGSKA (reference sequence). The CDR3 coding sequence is TGCAGCCACCGACTAGCGGGAATCCACGAGCAGTACTTC. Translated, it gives CSHRLAGIHEQYF.

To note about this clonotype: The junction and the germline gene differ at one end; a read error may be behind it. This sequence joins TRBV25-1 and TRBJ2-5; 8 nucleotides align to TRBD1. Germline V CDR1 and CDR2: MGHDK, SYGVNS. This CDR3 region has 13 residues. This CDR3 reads CASRRTGGGEQYF. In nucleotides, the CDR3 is TGTGCTAGCAGGCGAACAGGGGGAGGTGAGCAGTACTTC.